The rows below give T cell receptor beta chains drawn from one sample of a study of T cell responses to AZD1222 COVID-19 vaccine. Here immunoSEQ multiplex PCR was the method, and the copy in TCRdb shows in-frame clones only, minus some. The sample contains roughly 150,000 clones, around 89% of which appear only once. Sample: peripheral blood, taken on day 0 of MenACWY control vaccination. These receptors were taken from an adult in good health. CDR3s include the opening cysteine and the closing phenylalanine or tryptophan. The order of the fields is V gene, J gene, clone size, D gene, CDR3 protein, CDR3 DNA. D genes are given only for firm matches. Only part of the rows carry a size: once, few, many, or a class if the clone is expanded.

>TRBV11-2|TRBJ2-6|-|TRBD2
CASSLLAASSGANVLTF
TGTGCCAGCAGCTTACTAGCGGCGAGCTCTGGGGCCAACGTCCTGACTTTC
>TRBV18|TRBJ2-7|-|-
CASSPDTHYEQYF
TGTGCCAGCTCACCGGACACCCACTACGAGCAGTACTTC
>TRBV19|TRBJ2-1|-|-
CASSAFRGGHNEQFF
TGTGCCAGTAGTGCCTTCCGTGGCGGCCACAATGAGCAGTTCTTC
>TRBV5-1|TRBJ2-7|-|-
CASSFGQPYEQYF
TGCGCCAGCAGCTTCGGACAACCCTACGAGCAGTACTTC
>TRBV5-4|TRBJ2-5|few|-
CASSLAGLGETQYF
TGTGCCAGCAGCTTGGCTGGGCTGGGAGAGACCCAGTACTTC
>TRBV4-1|TRBJ2-1|-|-
CASSQEQRAYNEQFF
TGCGCCAGCAGCCAAGAACAGCGGGCCTACAATGAGCAGTTCTTC
>TRBV10-3|TRBJ2-7|-|TRBD1
CAISARTGAYEQYF
TGTGCCATCAGTGCCCGGACAGGGGCTTACGAGCAGTACTTC
>TRBV30|TRBJ1-3|-|-
CAWSVRSEIYF
TGTGCCTGGAGTGTACGCTCCGAGATATATTTT
>TRBV7-3|TRBJ1-5|once|-
CASSHTGDNQPQHF
TGTGCCAGCAGTCATACAGGCGATAATCAGCCCCAGCATTTT
>TRBV28|TRBJ1-1|-|-
CASSPYRQNTEAFF
TGTGCCAGCAGCCCATACAGGCAGAACACTGAAGCTTTCTTT
>TRBV3-1/TRBV3-2|TRBJ2-5|-|TRBD1
CASSQGYRGSYQETQYF
TGTGCCAGCAGCCAAGGCTACAGGGGATCGTACCAAGAGACCCAGTACTTC
>TRBV12-5|TRBJ2-1|-|-
CASGLVRPPGEYEQFF
TGTGCTAGTGGTTTGGTACGGCCCCCAGGGGAATATGAGCAGTTCTTC
>TRBV2|TRBJ1-2|-|-
CASSDSYGYTF
TGTGCCAGCAGCGACAGCTATGGCTACACCTTC
>TRBV6-1|TRBJ2-7|-|-
CASSYSLVYEQYF
TGTGCCAGCAGTTATTCTCTGGTCTACGAGCAGTACTTC
>TRBV19|TRBJ2-2|-|-
CASSIGWGPTGELFF
TGTGCCAGTAGTATCGGTTGGGGTCCCACCGGGGAGCTGTTTTTT
>TRBV7-2|TRBJ1-4|-|TRBD1
CASSGIDRVGEKLFF
TGTGCCAGCAGCGGGATAGACAGGGTTGGTGAAAAACTGTTTTTT
>TRBV5-6|TRBJ2-7|-|-
CASSLLRDYEQYF
TGTGCCAGCAGCTTGCTCAGGGACTACGAGCAGTACTTC